This TCR beta chain was observed in a study of blood T cell repertoires in COVID-19. As for the study in general: Samples taken during acute and convalescent COVID-19 were collected in the United States, Italy and Spain. Sources were T cells, B-cell-depleted T cells, or PBMCs; the material itself was cDNA or gDNA.

Clinical history reported by participants formed the basis on which cohorts were assigned. Recovered participants had two consecutive negative NP/OP PCR tests, healthcare professional clearance, or symptom resolution. Trimming took 2 bases from V and 5 from J; bases not matched to a gene: 12. The CDR3 has 18 amino acids. CDR1 LGHNA and CDR2 YNFKEQ come from the germline V gene. This table comes from immunoSEQ multiplex PCR, and its TCRdb copy is limited to in-frame clones, with some not included. The sample carries 300,000 to 400,000 clones, roughly 90% recorded once. The sequence came from a woman aged 30 to 39 who had recovered from COVID-19. Sequencing used PBMCs or T cells enriched from blood (not recorded which). The gene calls are TRBV4-2 and TRBJ2-3; 11 nucleotides align to TRBD2. This CDR3 reads CASSQFTGTSGGLDTQYF. The CDR3 nucleotides are TGTGCCAGCAGCCAATTTACGGGCACTAGCGGGGGTCTAGATACGCAGTATTTT.